This entry features one TCR beta chain sequence. The antigen is undetermined. This sample was taken from a study of response to subunit inactivated influenza vaccine. TCRdb processed the RT-PCR reads anew with MiXCR; each CDR3 protein has one entry. The data hold about 240,000 distinct CDR3 sequences, with roughly an eighth observed a single time. Findings of the study overall: Every seasonal influenza vaccination brings in few new T cells, the authors suggested.

Germline V gene sequence: CDR1 MDHEN, CDR2 SYDVKM. The V and J ends lost 5 bases and 4 bases respectively, with 18 bases between them. The CDR3 runs to 17 residues. The chain employs TRBV28 and TRBJ1-6; D call uncertain. This material consisted of non-naive T cells sorted from PBMCs, taken about 14 days before vaccination. The receptor was derived from a man in his forties or fifties who received an inactivated influenza vaccine. The CDR3 sequence: CASSMILPRFYNSPLHF. For the CDR3, the DNA is TGTGCCAGCAGTATGATACTACCCCGATTTTATAATTCACCCCTCCACTTT.